The rows below give T cell receptor beta chains drawn from one sample of a study of T cells after yellow fever vaccination. TCRdb fed the 5' RACE reads into MiXCR, producing one record per CDR3 protein. Of hundreds of thousands of distinct CDR3 sequences listed, 9% to 15% are singletons. The specimen was PBMCs, collected on the day of the yellow fever booster vaccination. These receptors all come from a man aged 25-40 years who received the YFV17D yellow fever vaccine. CDR3s include the opening cysteine and the closing phenylalanine or tryptophan. A D gene is named only where the DNA matches it firmly. Size is omitted from some rows. Given values are once, few, many or a class for expanded clones.

CDR3 length: 18; V gene: TRBV13; clone size: once; J gene: TRBJ2-4; D gene: -; CDR3 protein: CASSLGPSGELAKNIQYF; CDR3 DNA: TGTGCCAGCAGCTTAGGCCCAAGCGGAGAACTAGCCAAAAACATTCAGTACTTC
CDR3 length: 14; V gene: TRBV7-9; clone size: few; J gene: TRBJ2-1; D gene: TRBD2; CDR3 protein: CASQLAGGLNEQFF; CDR3 DNA: TGTGCCAGCCAACTAGCGGGAGGGCTCAATGAGCAGTTCTTC
CDR3 length: 15; V gene: TRBV6-2/TRBV6-3; clone size: -; J gene: TRBJ2-1; D gene: -; CDR3 protein: CASSPLDPKNNEQFF; CDR3 DNA: TGTGCCAGCAGTCCCCTAGACCCAAAAAACAATGAGCAGTTCTTC
CDR3 length: 15; V gene: TRBV6-5; clone size: many; J gene: TRBJ2-3; D gene: TRBD2; CDR3 protein: CASSSLAEATDTQYF; CDR3 DNA: TGTGCCAGCAGTTCACTAGCGGAGGCGACAGATACGCAGTATTTT
CDR3 length: 12; V gene: TRBV6-5; clone size: few; J gene: TRBJ2-7; D gene: -; CDR3 protein: CASEDSYYEQYF; CDR3 DNA: TGTGCCAGCGAGGACAGTTACTACGAGCAGTACTTC
CDR3 length: 13; V gene: TRBV2; clone size: few; J gene: TRBJ1-4; D gene: -; CDR3 protein: CASMDLTNEKLFF; CDR3 DNA: TGTGCCAGCATGGATTTGACTAATGAAAAACTGTTTTTT
CDR3 length: 12; V gene: TRBV24-1; clone size: few; J gene: TRBJ2-1; D gene: TRBD2; CDR3 protein: CATSATGTNTFF; CDR3 DNA: TGTGCCACCAGTGCTACCGGGACTAACACGTTCTTC
CDR3 length: 13; V gene: TRBV7-9; clone size: few; J gene: TRBJ2-3; D gene: -; CDR3 protein: CASRLGAGDTQYF; CDR3 DNA: TGTGCCAGCAGATTGGGAGCGGGAGATACGCAGTATTTT
CDR3 length: 14; V gene: TRBV4-2; clone size: -; J gene: TRBJ2-3; D gene: -; CDR3 protein: CASSHMSGADTQYF; CDR3 DNA: TGTGCCAGCAGCCATATGAGCGGTGCAGATACGCAGTATTTT
CDR3 length: 14; V gene: TRBV6-1; clone size: -; J gene: TRBJ2-7; D gene: -; CDR3 protein: CASRHGGSSYEPYF; CDR3 DNA: TGTGCCAGCAGGCACGGAGGAAGCTCCTACGAGCCGTACTTC
CDR3 length: 14; V gene: TRBV20-1; clone size: -; J gene: TRBJ1-2; D gene: TRBD1; CDR3 protein: CSATPTGVGGGYTF; CDR3 DNA: TGCAGTGCTACCCCCACAGGGGTGGGGGGGGGCTACACCTTC
CDR3 length: 12; V gene: TRBV29-1; clone size: few; J gene: TRBJ2-7; D gene: -; CDR3 protein: CSASLGTYEQYF; CDR3 DNA: TGCAGCGCCTCGTTGGGCACCTACGAGCAGTACTTC
CDR3 length: 15; V gene: TRBV7-8; clone size: -; J gene: TRBJ2-7; D gene: -; CDR3 protein: CASSLVRGRKGEQYF; CDR3 DNA: TGTGCCAGCAGCTTAGTGAGGGGCAGAAAAGGCGAGCAGTACTTC
CDR3 length: 15; V gene: TRBV24-1; clone size: few; J gene: TRBJ2-7; D gene: TRBD1; CDR3 protein: CATSTRTGGSYEQYF; CDR3 DNA: TGTGCCACCAGTACCCGGACAGGGGGCTCCTACGAGCAGTACTTC
CDR3 length: 11; V gene: TRBV7-2; clone size: few; J gene: TRBJ2-2; D gene: -; CDR3 protein: CASTAIGELFF; CDR3 DNA: TGTGCCAGCACAGCTATAGGGGAGCTGTTTTTT
CDR3 length: 15; V gene: TRBV20-1; clone size: once; J gene: TRBJ2-1; D gene: -; CDR3 protein: CSARFLGGSYNEQFF; CDR3 DNA: TGCAGTGCTAGGTTCCTAGGTGGTTCCTACAATGAGCAGTTCTTC
CDR3 length: 13; V gene: TRBV7-9; clone size: -; J gene: TRBJ2-3; D gene: TRBD1; CDR3 protein: CASEQGAKDTQYF; CDR3 DNA: TGTGCCAGCGAGCAGGGGGCGAAAGATACGCAGTATTTT
CDR3 length: 15; V gene: TRBV6-1; clone size: few; J gene: TRBJ2-1; D gene: -; CDR3 protein: CASSPLVAEGNEQFF; CDR3 DNA: TGTGCCAGCAGCCCCCTGGTAGCGGAGGGCAATGAGCAGTTCTTC
CDR3 length: 16; V gene: TRBV20-1; clone size: -; J gene: TRBJ2-1; D gene: -; CDR3 protein: CSARDFSSASYNEQFF; CDR3 DNA: TGCAGTGCTAGAGATTTTAGCAGTGCCTCCTACAATGAGCAGTTCTTC
CDR3 length: 16; V gene: TRBV7-3; clone size: once; J gene: TRBJ2-1; D gene: TRBD2; CDR3 protein: CASSLSGGRTYNEQFF; CDR3 DNA: TGTGCCAGCAGCTTATCTGGCGGGAGAACCTACAATGAGCAGTTCTTC
CDR3 length: 15; V gene: TRBV12-3/TRBV12-4; clone size: few; J gene: TRBJ2-7; D gene: TRBD2; CDR3 protein: CASSTLAGLSYEQYF; CDR3 DNA: TGTGCCAGCAGCACGCTAGCGGGCCTCTCTTACGAGCAGTACTTC
CDR3 length: 15; V gene: TRBV6-5; clone size: -; J gene: TRBJ2-4; D gene: TRBD2; CDR3 protein: CASSYGGEAKNIQYF; CDR3 DNA: TGTGCCAGCAGTTACGGGGGGGAGGCCAAAAACATTCAGTACTTC
CDR3 length: 13; V gene: TRBV27; clone size: -; J gene: TRBJ2-5; D gene: -; CDR3 protein: CASSPRAPGDQYF; CDR3 DNA: TGTGCCAGCAGCCCCAGAGCGCCCGGGGACCAGTACTTC
CDR3 length: 15; V gene: TRBV11-2; clone size: few; J gene: TRBJ2-3; D gene: -; CDR3 protein: CASSLDRPVTDTQYF; CDR3 DNA: TGTGCCAGCAGCTTAGATCGACCAGTCACAGATACGCAGTATTTT
CDR3 length: 13; V gene: TRBV6-2/TRBV6-3; clone size: -; J gene: TRBJ2-1; D gene: -; CDR3 protein: CAGRVGVYNEQFF; CDR3 DNA: TGTGCCGGCCGGGTAGGGGTATACAATGAGCAGTTCTTC
CDR3 length: 14; V gene: TRBV6-5; clone size: -; J gene: TRBJ2-2; D gene: -; CDR3 protein: CASSYSTGRGELFF; CDR3 DNA: TGTGCCAGCAGTTACTCGACGGGGAGAGGGGAGCTGTTTTTT